This T cell receptor beta chain was captured by sequencing in a study of CD8+ T cells in alopecia areata. Study-level information: Treated patients received oral tofacitinib, 5 to 10 mg twice daily. Scoring of severity for treated patients was based on percentage of affected scalp area.

Germline V gene data show CDR1 as GTSNPN and CDR2 as SVGIG (reference sequence). The CDR3 totals 14 residues. Trimming cost V 1 base and J 0 bases, with 9 bases left between them. A note on this clone: The antigen is unknown.

After isolation, RNA underwent reverse transcription to generate cDNA as the sequencing template. The method was immunoSEQ multiplex PCR; TCRdb's version includes in-frame clones alone and lacks a portion of them. The sample has approximately 280,000 clones, 58% seen once. Documented treatment: oral pan-JAK inhibitor, 5-10 mg twice daily. Study conclusions and caveats: With tofacitinib ongoing, many expanded lesional clones persisted in both scalp and blood. Administration of tofacitinib significantly diminished scalp clonality and expanded CD8+ clones within the top 100.

The chain has TRBV30 and TRBJ1-1; no clear D gene. The sequence was obtained from a human donor with alopecia areata. The input for sequencing was CD4+ T cells sorted from blood, taken at week 24, from a patient treated with tofacitinib. The DNA for the CDR3 is TGTGCCTGGAGTGGGGTCACCCTGAACACTGAAGCTTTCTTT. Amino acid sequence: CAWSGVTLNTEAFF.